The T cell receptor beta chain under discussion was sequenced for a study of T-cell memory formation after mild COVID-19. Whole-study context: TCR clusters mostly belonged to single donors.

In its sample, this clonotype was seen a few times. Its antigen is unknown. Findings and limits, study-wide: CD8+ contracting clones occupied EMRA, while CD4+ ones occupied mainly CM and EM. Researchers could not confirm that second-wave clones peaking on day 37 targeted SARS-CoV-2.

The authors produced TCR alpha and TCR beta cDNA libraries with sample barcodes and UMIs by 5'RACE using constant-segment primers. Each CDR3 protein gets one entry after TCRdb re-called the 5' RACE reads with MiXCR. The sample holds 90,000 to 120,000 distinct CDR3 sequences; roughly 14% are singletons and the top ten take 35% to 50%. CDR3 size: 14 residues. The germline CDR1 and CDR2 sequences are SGDLS and YYNGEE. V was clipped by 3 bases and J by 0 bases, with 10 bases between them. The chain is built from TRBV9 and TRBJ2-7; no clear D. What was sequenced was PBMCs or a T cell subset sorted from them (not recorded which). This sequence originates from a man aged 18 to 30 who had mild COVID-19 (a few samples of this study predate the infection). Cell type and time point are not known. CDR3 region: CASSGTRNSYEQYF. CDR3 DNA sequence: TGTGCCAGCAGCGGAACAAGAAACTCCTACGAGCAGTACTTC.